The clone carrying this T cell receptor beta chain was seen just once. Its antigen is unidentified. This sample was taken from a study of T cells in Graves' hyperthyroidism and ophthalmopathy. About the study: Peripheral blood was obtained at initial diagnosis, preceding any treatment.

Based on clinical symptoms, serum thyroxine and TRAb, thyroid ultrasound and orbital computed tomography, diagnoses were reached. Per the germline V gene, CDR1 is MNHNS and CDR2 is SASEGT. The V end lost 7 bases, the J end lost 3 bases, and 18 bases lay between the germline ends. This CDR3 comprises 15 residues. General observations from the study: It was a median about 6 months before onset that the model predicted ophthalmopathy.

Amplification of TCR beta CDR3 regions used RNA as the template. Primed by the HTBI set, a first-round RT-PCR was run on the TCR CDR3. TCRdb re-derived calls from the multiplex PCR reads in MiXCR, one entry per CDR3 protein. This table holds about 480,000 distinct CDR3 sequences, around a quarter found once. The receptor was derived from a woman between 25 and 40 years old with Graves' ophthalmopathy. Material: blood. The rearrangement links TRBV6-1 to TRBJ1-2, with D possibly TRBD1 on 5 matching bases. CDR3 nucleotide sequence: TGTGCCAGCACCTCCCCCGGGGCCGGACACTATGGCTACACCTTC. Its translation: CASTSPGAGHYGYTF.